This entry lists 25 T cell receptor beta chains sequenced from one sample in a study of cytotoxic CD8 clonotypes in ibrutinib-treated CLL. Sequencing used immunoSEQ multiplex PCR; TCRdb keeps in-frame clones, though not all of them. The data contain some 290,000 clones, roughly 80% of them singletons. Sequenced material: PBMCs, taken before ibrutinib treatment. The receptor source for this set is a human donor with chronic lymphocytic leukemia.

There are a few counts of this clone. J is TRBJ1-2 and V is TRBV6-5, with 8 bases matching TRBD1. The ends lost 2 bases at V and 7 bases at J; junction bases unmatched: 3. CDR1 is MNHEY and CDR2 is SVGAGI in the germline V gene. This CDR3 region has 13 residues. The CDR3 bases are TGTGCCAGCAGTTACGCCAGGGGGCTTGGCTACACCTTC. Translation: CASSYARGLGYTF.

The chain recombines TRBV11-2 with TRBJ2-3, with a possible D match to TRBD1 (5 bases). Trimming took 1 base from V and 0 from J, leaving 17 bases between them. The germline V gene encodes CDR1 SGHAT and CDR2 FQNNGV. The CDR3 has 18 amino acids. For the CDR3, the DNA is TGTGCCAGCAGCTTAGGAAGTCGACAGAAGACTAGCACAGATACGCAGTATTTT. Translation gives CASSLGSRQKTSTDTQYF. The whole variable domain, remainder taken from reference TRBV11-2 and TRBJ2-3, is EAGVAQSPRYKIIEKRQSVAFWCNPISGHATLYWYQQILGQGPKLLIQFQNNGVVDDSQLPKDRFSAERLKGVDSTLKIQPAKLEDSAVYLCASSLGSRQKTSTDTQYFGPGTRLTVL.

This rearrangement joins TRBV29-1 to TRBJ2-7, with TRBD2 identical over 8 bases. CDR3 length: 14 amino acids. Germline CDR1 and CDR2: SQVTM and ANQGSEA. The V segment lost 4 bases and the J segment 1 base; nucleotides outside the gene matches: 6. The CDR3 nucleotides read TGCAGCGTTGTTGCGGGAGGTTGGTCCTACGAGCAGTACTTC. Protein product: CSVVAGGWSYEQYF.

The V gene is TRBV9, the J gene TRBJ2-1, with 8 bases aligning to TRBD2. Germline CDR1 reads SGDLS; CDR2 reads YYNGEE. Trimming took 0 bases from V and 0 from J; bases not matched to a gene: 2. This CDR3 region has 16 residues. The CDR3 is CASSVVRGGSYNEQFF. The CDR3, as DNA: TGTGCCAGCAGCGTAGTACGGGGGGGCTCCTACAATGAGCAGTTCTTC.

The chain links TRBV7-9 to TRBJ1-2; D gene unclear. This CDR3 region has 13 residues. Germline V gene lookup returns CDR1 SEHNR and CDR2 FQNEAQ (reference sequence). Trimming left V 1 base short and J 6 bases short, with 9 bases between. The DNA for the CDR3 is TGTGCCAGCAGCTTAGGGGGTACGGATGGCTACACCTTC. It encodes CASSLGGTDGYTF. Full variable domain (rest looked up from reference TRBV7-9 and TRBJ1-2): DTGVSQNPRHKITKRGQNVTFRCDPISEHNRLYWYRQTLGQGPEFLTYFQNEAQLEKSRLLSDRFSAERPKGSFSTLEIQRTEQGDSAMYLCASSLGGTDGYTFGSGTRLTVV.

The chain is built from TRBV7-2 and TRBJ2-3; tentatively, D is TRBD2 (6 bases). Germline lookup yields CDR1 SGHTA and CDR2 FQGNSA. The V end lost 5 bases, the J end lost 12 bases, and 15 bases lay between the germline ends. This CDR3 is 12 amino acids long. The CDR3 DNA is TGTGCCAGCAGCCCCATACCGGGACTTCAGTATTTT. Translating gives CASSPIPGLQYF.

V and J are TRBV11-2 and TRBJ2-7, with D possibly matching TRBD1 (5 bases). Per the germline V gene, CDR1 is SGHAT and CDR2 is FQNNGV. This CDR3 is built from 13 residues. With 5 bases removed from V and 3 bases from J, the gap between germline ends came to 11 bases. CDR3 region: CASSPDRYYEQYF. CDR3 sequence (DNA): TGTGCCAGCAGCCCTGACAGATACTACGAGCAGTACTTC.

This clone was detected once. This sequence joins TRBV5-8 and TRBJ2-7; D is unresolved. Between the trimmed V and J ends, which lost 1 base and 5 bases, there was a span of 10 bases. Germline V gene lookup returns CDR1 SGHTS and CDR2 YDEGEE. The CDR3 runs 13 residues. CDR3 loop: CASSLSPHHEQYF. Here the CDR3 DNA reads TGTGCCAGCAGCTTGTCGCCGCACCACGAGCAGTACTTC.

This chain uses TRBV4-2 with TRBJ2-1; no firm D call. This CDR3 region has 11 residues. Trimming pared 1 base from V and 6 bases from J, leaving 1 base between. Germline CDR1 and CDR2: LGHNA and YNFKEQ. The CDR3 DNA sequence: TGTGCCAGCAGCCAAGCCAATGAGCAGTTCTTC. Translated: CASSQANEQFF.

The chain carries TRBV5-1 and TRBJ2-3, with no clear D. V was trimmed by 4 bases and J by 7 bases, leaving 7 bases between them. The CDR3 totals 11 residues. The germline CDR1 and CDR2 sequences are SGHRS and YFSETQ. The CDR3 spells CASSEGNTQYF. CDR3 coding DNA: TGCGCCAGCAGCGAAGGAAATACGCAGTATTTT. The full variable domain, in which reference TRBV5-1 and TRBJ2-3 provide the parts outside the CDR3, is KAGVTQTPRYLIKTRGQQVTLSCSPISGHRSVSWYQQTPGQGLQFLFEYFSETQRNKGNFPGRFSGRQFSNSRSEMNVSTLELGDSALYLCASSEGNTQYFGPGTRLTVL.

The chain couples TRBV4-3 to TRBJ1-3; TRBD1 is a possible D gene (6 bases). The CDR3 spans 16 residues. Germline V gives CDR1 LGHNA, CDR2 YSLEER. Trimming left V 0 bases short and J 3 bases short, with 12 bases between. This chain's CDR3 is CASSQDGGTIGNTIYF. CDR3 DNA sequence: TGCGCCAGCAGCCAAGATGGGGGCACAATTGGAAACACCATATATTTT.

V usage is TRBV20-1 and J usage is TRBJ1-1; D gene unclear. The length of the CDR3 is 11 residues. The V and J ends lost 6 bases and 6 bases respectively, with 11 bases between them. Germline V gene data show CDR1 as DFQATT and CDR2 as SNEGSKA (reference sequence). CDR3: CSAKRLAEAFF. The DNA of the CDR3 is TGCAGTGCAAAGAGATTAGCTGAAGCTTTCTTT.

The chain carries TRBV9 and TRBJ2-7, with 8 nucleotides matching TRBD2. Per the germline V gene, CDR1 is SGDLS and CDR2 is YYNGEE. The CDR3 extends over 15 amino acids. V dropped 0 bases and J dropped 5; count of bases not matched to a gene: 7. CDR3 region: CASSVVQAGVDEQYF. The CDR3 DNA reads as TGTGCCAGCAGCGTAGTGCAAGCGGGAGTCGACGAGCAGTACTTC.

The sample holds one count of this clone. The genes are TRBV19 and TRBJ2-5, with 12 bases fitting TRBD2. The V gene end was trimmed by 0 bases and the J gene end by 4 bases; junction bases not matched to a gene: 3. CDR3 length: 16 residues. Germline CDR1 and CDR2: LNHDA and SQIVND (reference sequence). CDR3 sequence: CASSIDRLAGAETQYF. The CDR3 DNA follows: TGTGCCAGTAGTATAGACCGACTAGCGGGAGCAGAGACCCAGTACTTC.

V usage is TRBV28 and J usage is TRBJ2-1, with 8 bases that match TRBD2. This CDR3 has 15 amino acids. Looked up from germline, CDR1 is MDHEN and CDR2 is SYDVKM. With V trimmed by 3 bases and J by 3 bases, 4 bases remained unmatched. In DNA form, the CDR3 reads TGTGCCAGCAGTTTCCTTCTAGCGGGCTACAATGAGCAGTTCTTC. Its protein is CASSFLLAGYNEQFF. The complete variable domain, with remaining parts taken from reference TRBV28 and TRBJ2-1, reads DVKVTQSSRYLVKRTGEKVFLECVQDMDHENMFWYRQDPGLGLRLIYFSYDVKMKEKGDIPEGYSVSREKKERFSLILESASTNQTSMYLCASSFLLAGYNEQFFGPGTRLTVL.

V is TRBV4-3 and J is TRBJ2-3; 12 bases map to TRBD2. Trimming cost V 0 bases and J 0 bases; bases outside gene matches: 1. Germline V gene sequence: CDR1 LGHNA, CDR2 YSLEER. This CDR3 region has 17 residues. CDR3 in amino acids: CASSQDGTSGSTDTQYF. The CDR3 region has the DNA TGCGCCAGCAGCCAAGACGGGACTAGCGGGAGCACAGATACGCAGTATTTT.

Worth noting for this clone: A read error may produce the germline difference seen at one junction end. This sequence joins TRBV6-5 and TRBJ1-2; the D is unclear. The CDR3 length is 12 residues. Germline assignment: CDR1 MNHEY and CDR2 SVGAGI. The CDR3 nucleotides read TGTGCCAGCAGTCACTCGACACGCGACTACACCTTC. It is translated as CASSHSTRDYTF.

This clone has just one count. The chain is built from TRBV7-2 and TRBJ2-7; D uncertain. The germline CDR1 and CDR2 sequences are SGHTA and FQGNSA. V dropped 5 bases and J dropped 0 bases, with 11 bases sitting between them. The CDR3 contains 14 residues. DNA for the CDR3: TGTGCCAGCAGCCGATGGGCCCCCTCCTACGAGCAGTACTTC. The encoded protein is CASSRWAPSYEQYF. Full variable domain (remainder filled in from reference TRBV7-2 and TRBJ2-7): GAGVSQSPSNKVTEKGKDVELRCDPISGHTALYWYRQSLGQGLEFLIYFQGNSAPDKSGLPSDRFSAERTGGSVSTLTIQRTQQEDSAVYLCASSRWAPSYEQYFGPGTRLTVT.

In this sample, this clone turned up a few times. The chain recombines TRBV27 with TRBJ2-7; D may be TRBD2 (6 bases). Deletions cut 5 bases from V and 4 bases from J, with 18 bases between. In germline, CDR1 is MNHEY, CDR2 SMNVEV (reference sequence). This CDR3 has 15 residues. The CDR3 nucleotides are TGTGCCAGCAGTCTCGGAGGGACTCCGAATTACGAGCAGTACTTC. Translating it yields CASSLGGTPNYEQYF.

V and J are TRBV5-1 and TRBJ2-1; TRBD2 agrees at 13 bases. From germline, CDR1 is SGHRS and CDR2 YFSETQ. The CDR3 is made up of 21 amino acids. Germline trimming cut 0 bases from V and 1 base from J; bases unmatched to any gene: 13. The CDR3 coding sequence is TGCGCCAGCAGCTTGGGACTAGCGGGAGGCCAGGGTTTAAGATCCTACAATGAGCAGTTCTTC. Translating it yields CASSLGLAGGQGLRSYNEQFF.

CDR3 in amino acids: CASGLGQGETQYF. DNA for the CDR3: TGTGCTAGTGGTTTGGGACAGGGGGAGACCCAGTACTTC. This chain connects TRBV12-5 to TRBJ2-5, with 8 bases aligning to TRBD1. The CDR3 loop spans 13 amino acids. The ends lost 1 base at V and 5 bases at J; junction bases unmatched: 0. CDR1 is LGHNT, CDR2 FRNRAP, per germline.

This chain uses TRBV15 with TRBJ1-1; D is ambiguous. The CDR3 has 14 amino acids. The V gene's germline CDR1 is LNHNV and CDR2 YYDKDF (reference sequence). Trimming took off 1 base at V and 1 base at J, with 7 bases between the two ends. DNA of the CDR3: TGTGCCACCAGCAGAGCCCACCAGAACACTGAAGCTTTCTTT. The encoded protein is CATSRAHQNTEAFF.

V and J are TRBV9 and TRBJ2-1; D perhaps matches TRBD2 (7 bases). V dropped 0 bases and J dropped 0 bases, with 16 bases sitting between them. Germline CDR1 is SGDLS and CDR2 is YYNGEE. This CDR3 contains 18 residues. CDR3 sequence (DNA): TGTGCCAGCAGCGTAGGGGGCGGGGGCCGTTACTCCTACAATGAGCAGTTCTTC. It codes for CASSVGGGGRYSYNEQFF.

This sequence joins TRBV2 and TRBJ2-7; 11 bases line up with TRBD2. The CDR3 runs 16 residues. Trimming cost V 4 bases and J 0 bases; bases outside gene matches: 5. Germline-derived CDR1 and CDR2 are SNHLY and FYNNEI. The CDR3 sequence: CASSGRLAGSSYEQYF. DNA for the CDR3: TGTGCCAGCAGTGGCCGACTAGCGGGAAGCTCCTACGAGCAGTACTTC.

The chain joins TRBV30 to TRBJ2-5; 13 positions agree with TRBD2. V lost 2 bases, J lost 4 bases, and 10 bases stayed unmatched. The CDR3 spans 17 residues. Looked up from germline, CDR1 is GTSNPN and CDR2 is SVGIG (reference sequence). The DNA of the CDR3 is TGTGCCTGGAGTCCCGAGATTGGACTAGCGGGAGTAGAGACCCAGTACTTC. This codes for CAWSPEIGLAGVETQYF.